The 31 T cell receptor beta chains presented below share a single source sample, sequenced in a study of OX40 agonist ivuxolimab in advanced cancers. Here immunoSEQ multiplex PCR was the method, and the copy in TCRdb shows in-frame clones only, minus some. The sample shows over 75,000 clones, about 94% of them seen only once. Here the sequenced sample was CD4+ or CD8+ T cells sorted from blood, taken in a trial of the OX40 agonist ivuxolimab. All receptors come from an adult with an advanced solid tumor such as melanoma, head and neck, liver or kidney cancer.

The rearrangement uses TRBV9 and TRBJ2-5; D not certain. The germline V gene encodes CDR1 SGDLS and CDR2 YYNGEE. Trimming stripped 2 bases from V and 1 base from J, with 9 bases between. The CDR3 is 14 residues long. The CDR3 spells CASSVWMLQETQYF. In DNA form, the CDR3 reads TGTGCCAGCAGCGTGTGGATGCTCCAAGAGACCCAGTACTTC.

The chain joins TRBV4-2 to TRBJ2-4; no reliable D call. This CDR3 has 14 amino acids. The V gene's germline CDR1 is LGHNA and CDR2 YNFKEQ. V lost 4 bases, J lost 1 base, and 8 bases lay in between. CDR3 residues: CASSPLLAKNIQYF. The CDR3 DNA sequence: TGTGCCAGCAGCCCCCTGCTTGCCAAAAACATTCAGTACTTC.

The chain is built from TRBV28 and TRBJ1-1; D call uncertain. The length of the CDR3 is 14 residues. V shed 1 base and J shed 1 base, with 7 bases lying between them. CDR1 is MDHEN and CDR2 is SYDVKM in the germline V gene. CDR3: CASSLLPRNTEAFF. The CDR3 region has the DNA TGTGCCAGCAGTTTATTACCAAGGAACACTGAAGCTTTCTTT.

The rearrangement joins TRBV2 to TRBJ1-6; unclear D gene. V lost 6 bases to trimming and J lost 8 bases, with 11 bases between them. Germline assignment: CDR1 SNHLY and CDR2 FYNNEI. CDR3 length equals 13 residues. The CDR3 DNA reads as TGTGCCAGCAGAACGCAGGAATATTCACCCCTCCACTTT. Translating it yields CASRTQEYSPLHF.

This rearrangement joins TRBV29-1 to TRBJ2-7; tentatively, D is TRBD1 (5 bases). V shed 4 bases and J shed 4 bases, with 11 bases lying between them. This CDR3 is 12 amino acids long. Germline V lookup: CDR1 SQVTM, CDR2 ANQGSEA. Here the CDR3 DNA reads TGCAGCGTTGGGGGCAGTAAGTACGAGCAGTACTTC. Protein product: CSVGGSKYEQYF.

The J gene is TRBJ2-7, the V gene TRBV11-1; no firm D call. The CDR3 loop spans 11 amino acids. Deletions cut 0 bases from V and 7 bases from J, with 4 bases between. Germline CDR1 SGHAT, CDR2 FQDESV (reference sequence). CDR3 amino acids: CASSLAGEQYF. The CDR3 region has the DNA TGTGCCAGCAGCTTAGCGGGGGAGCAGTACTTC. Variable domain in full (rest from reference TRBV11-1 and TRBJ2-7): EAEVAQSPRYKITEKSQAVAFWCDPISGHATLYWYRQILGQGPELLVQFQDESVVDDSQLPKDRFSAERLKGVDSTLKIQPAELGDSAMYLCASSLAGEQYFGPGTRLTVT.

This chain joins TRBV5-1 and TRBJ2-3; 14 bases are shared with TRBD2. The germline CDR1 and CDR2 sequences are SGHRS and YFSETQ. The CDR3 consists of 16 residues. V trimming: 4 bases; J trimming: 4 bases; junction bases outside the gene matches: 5. As DNA, the CDR3 is TGCGCCAGCAGCCGTGGACTAGCGGGGGGACCAGATACGCAGTATTTT. As protein: CASSRGLAGGPDTQYF.

The gene calls are TRBV28 and TRBJ2-4; the match to TRBD2 covers 8 bases. Germline values: CDR1 MDHEN, CDR2 SYDVKM. This CDR3 has 18 residues. With 2 bases clipped from V and 0 bases from J, the junction kept 9 bases outside the gene matches. CDR3 protein: CASSLGRLAGSAKNIQYF. Written as DNA, the CDR3 is TGTGCCAGCAGTTTAGGCCGGCTAGCGGGTTCAGCCAAAAACATTCAGTACTTC.

The V call is TRBV5-1, the J call TRBJ2-3; D might be TRBD1 (8 bases). Germline assignment: CDR1 SGHRS and CDR2 YFSETQ. The length of the CDR3 is 16 residues. The germline V and J ends were trimmed by 4 bases and 11 bases, with 26 bases remaining between them. The CDR3 loop reads CASSRGGRGPVGKQYF. DNA for the CDR3: TGCGCCAGCAGCAGGGGGGGCAGGGGGCCTGTCGGTAAGCAGTATTTT. Combining the CDR3 with reference TRBV5-1 and TRBJ2-3 gives the whole variable domain KAGVTQTPRYLIKTRGQQVTLSCSPISGHRSVSWYQQTPGQGLQFLFEYFSETQRNKGNFPGRFSGRQFSNSRSEMNVSTLELGDSALYLCASSRGGRGPVGKQYFGPGTRLTVL.

The genes are TRBV29-1 and TRBJ2-3; D call uncertain. The CDR3 totals 11 residues. V lost 4 bases and J 1 base, leaving 3 bases between the germline ends. The germline gives CDR1 SQVTM, CDR2 ANQGSEA. The CDR3 DNA sequence: TGCAGCGTTGGTCGCACAGATACGCAGTATTTT. As protein: CSVGRTDTQYF.

The chain uses TRBV4-2 and TRBJ2-3; 8 bases line up with TRBD2. V gave up 0 bases and J gave up 4 bases; unmatched junction bases: 6. Germline V gene data show CDR1 as LGHNA and CDR2 as YNFKEQ. This CDR3 is built from 16 residues. The CDR3 nucleotides are TGTGCCAGCAGCCAAGAGACTAGCGACTACGCAGATACGCAGTATTTT. Amino acids: CASSQETSDYADTQYF.

The V and J genes are TRBV11-3 and TRBJ2-7, with D perhaps assigned TRBD1 or TRBD2 (5 bases each). The V and J ends lost 2 bases and 4 bases respectively, with 12 bases between them. Per germline, CDR1 SGHNT and CDR2 YENEEA. The CDR3 covers 14 residues. The CDR3 bases are TGTGCCAGCAGCTTAACCTTCGGGGCTTACGAGCAGTACTTC. Translated, it gives CASSLTFGAYEQYF. The entire variable domain, with the rest obtained from reference TRBV11-3 and TRBJ2-7, is as follows: EAGVVQSPRYKIIEKKQPVAFWCNPISGHNTLYWYLQNLGQGPELLIRYENEEAVDDSQLPKDRFSAERLKGVDSTLKIQPAELGDSAVYLCASSLTFGAYEQYFGPGTRLTVT.

This chain joins TRBV18 and TRBJ2-7, with 12 bases that match TRBD2. The germline CDR1 and CDR2 sequences are KGHSH and LQKENI. V trimming: 0 bases; J trimming: 10 bases; junction bases outside the gene matches: 7. This CDR3 has 15 amino acids. In DNA, the CDR3 is TGTGCCAGCTCACCACCCCTAGCGGGAGGGCCAGAACAGTACTTC. Translated, it gives CASSPPLAGGPEQYF.

The genes are TRBV5-5 and TRBJ2-6, with 7 bases aligning to TRBD1. V was clipped by 4 bases and J by 0 bases; unmatched bases: 13. The CDR3 is 19 residues long. Germline V lookup: CDR1 SGHKS, CDR2 YYEKEE (reference sequence). CDR3 nucleotide sequence: TGTGCCAGCAGCCAAATAGGACAGGTTGGAAGCTCTGGGGCCAACGTCCTGACTTTC. It is translated as CASSQIGQVGSSGANVLTF.

The chain joins TRBV18 to TRBJ2-5; perhaps TRBD2 as D (6 bases). Germline assignment: CDR1 KGHSH and CDR2 LQKENI. The ends were cut back, 2 bases at V and 5 bases at J, with 12 bases in the middle. The CDR3 covers 14 residues. This CDR3 reads CASSPDTGGETQYF. Written as DNA, the CDR3 is TGTGCCAGCTCACCAGACACCGGAGGGGAGACCCAGTACTTC.

This chain links TRBV5-1 with TRBJ2-5; 7 nucleotides match TRBD1. The CDR3 length is 15 residues. The trim removed 3 bases at V and 1 base at J, leaving 6 bases unmatched. CDR1 is SGHRS and CDR2 is YFSETQ in the germline V gene. The CDR3 nucleotides read TGCGCCAGCAGCTCGGGGACAGTCACCCAAGAGACCCAGTACTTC. This sequence encodes CASSSGTVTQETQYF.

The genes are TRBV5-4 and TRBJ2-4; D unresolved. This CDR3 comprises 19 residues. Trimming cost V 2 bases and J 0 bases, with 21 bases left between them. Germline V gene data show CDR1 as SGHNT and CDR2 as YYREEE (reference sequence). CDR3 in amino acids: CASSFLVTPRSEAKNIQYF. The CDR3 region has the DNA TGTGCCAGCAGCTTTTTGGTGACCCCGCGATCGGAAGCCAAAAACATTCAGTACTTC.

Comments on this clone: No DNA is shown, since the ends of the CDR3 on it are uncertain; the CDR3 is the one TCRdb lists. The chain recombines TRBV28 with TRBJ2-2. CDR1 and CDR2 from the germline V gene are MDHEN and SYDVKM. Both ends counted, the CDR3 spans 13 residues. The chain's CDR3 is CAVQGFGAGELFF.

The V call is TRBV14, the J call TRBJ2-5; 9 bases agree with TRBD1. Germline trimming cut 5 bases from V and 7 bases from J; bases unmatched to any gene: 20. There are 18 residues in the CDR3. CDR1 is SGHDN, CDR2 FVKESK, per germline. The CDR3 sequence is CASSIGGTGSEQGVTQYF. The DNA of the CDR3 is TGTGCCAGCAGCATCGGCGGGACAGGGTCGGAACAGGGGGTGACCCAGTACTTC.

V is TRBV10-2 and J is TRBJ1-2; a weak D match, TRBD1 (5 bases). The CDR3 contains 14 residues. Trimming pared 0 bases from V and 7 bases from J, leaving 12 bases between. Germline loops: CDR1 WSHSY, CDR2 SAAADI. The CDR3 here is CASSESTRGVGYTF. CDR3 bases: TGCGCCAGCAGTGAGTCGACTCGGGGGGTTGGCTACACCTTC.

V is TRBV4-3 and J is TRBJ2-6; D is ambiguous. Looked up from germline, CDR1 is LGHNA and CDR2 is YSLEER. This CDR3 region has 17 residues. The V and J ends lost 0 bases and 4 bases respectively, with 13 bases between them. The CDR3 DNA reads as TGCGCCAGCAGCCAAGATCTGGTAGTATCCGGGGCCAACGTCCTGACTTTC. Amino acid sequence: CASSQDLVVSGANVLTF.

The chain has TRBV18 and TRBJ1-2; 10 bases line up with TRBD1. The CDR3 covers 12 residues. The V and J ends lost 4 bases and 12 bases, in that order; junction bases with no gene match: 5. The germline V gene has CDR1 KGHSH and CDR2 LQKENI. The CDR3 nucleotides are TGTGCCAGCTCACTGGACAGGGGGGAGAACACCTTC. Its translation: CASSLDRGENTF.

The chain joins TRBV6-5 to TRBJ1-3, with 8 bases fitting TRBD1. The CDR3 sequence is 15 residues long. With V trimmed by 2 bases and J by 2 bases, 2 bases remained unmatched. Germline assignment: CDR1 MNHEY and CDR2 SVGAGI. The CDR3 region has the DNA TGTGCCAGCAGTTACCGGACAGGGCCTGGAAACACCATATATTTT. It translates to CASSYRTGPGNTIYF.

The CDR3 bases are TGTGCCAGCTCACCACGGGAATGGCTTTCGGGCACTGAAGCTTTCTTT. It is translated as CASSPREWLSGTEAFF. The chain carries TRBV18 and TRBJ1-1; D ambiguous. The CDR3 length is 16 residues. Germline loops: CDR1 KGHSH, CDR2 LQKENI. V was trimmed by 1 base and J by 4 bases, leaving 16 bases between them.

This clone was detected a few times. Distinct nucleotide sequences in the sample also encode this CDR3. This sequence joins TRBV5-1 and TRBJ2-7; 9 bases are shared with TRBD2. The ends lost 0 bases at V and 0 bases at J; junction bases unmatched: 1. This CDR3 has 15 residues. In germline, CDR1 is SGHRS, CDR2 YFSETQ. The DNA for the CDR3 is TGCGCCAGCAGCTTGGTTAGCGGGAGCTCCTACGAGCAGTACTTC. This codes for CASSLVSGSSYEQYF.

The V gene is TRBV10-1, the J gene TRBJ2-5; TRBD1 agrees at 9 bases. Germline V gene lookup returns CDR1 WNHNN and CDR2 SYGVQD (reference sequence). The CDR3 consists of 13 residues. V dropped 6 bases and J dropped 7; count of bases not matched to a gene: 6. CDR3 sequence: CASRSGQGGTQYF. CDR3 sequence (DNA): TGCGCCAGCAGGTCGGGACAGGGAGGGACCCAGTACTTC.

This sequence joins TRBV30 and TRBJ1-1; D might be TRBD1 (5 bases). Germline V gives CDR1 GTSNPN, CDR2 SVGIG (reference sequence). This CDR3 has 15 residues. The V and J ends lost 2 bases and 8 bases respectively, with 21 bases between them. The CDR3 is CAWSRGGTTVPEAFF. The CDR3 DNA is TGTGCCTGGAGTCGGGGGGGGACGACAGTCCCAGAAGCTTTCTTT.

This clone was detected once. CDR3 region: CSVCFDNSYNEQFF. The CDR3 DNA reads TGCAGCGTGTGTTTTGACAACTCCTACAATGAGCAGTTCTTC. V usage is TRBV29-1 and J usage is TRBJ2-1; D call uncertain. The CDR3 runs to 14 residues. Germline-derived CDR1 and CDR2 are SQVTM and ANQGSEA. V shed 6 bases and J shed 0 bases, with 12 bases lying between them.

CDR3 in amino acids: CASSLQGQGRGYTF. The CDR3 coding sequence is TGTGCCAGCAGCTTGCAGGGACAGGGACGTGGCTACACCTTC. This chain connects TRBV5-4 to TRBJ1-2; TRBD1 matches 9 bases. The length of the CDR3 is 14 residues. Looked up from germline, CDR1 is SGHNT and CDR2 is YYREEE (reference sequence). The V gene end was trimmed by 1 base and the J gene end by 7 bases; junction bases not matched to a gene: 5.

The CDR3 region is CASSRSVAEQFF. Here the CDR3 DNA reads TGTGCCAGCAGCAGGTCCGTAGCTGAGCAGTTCTTC. The rearrangement joins TRBV14 to TRBJ2-1; D gene ambiguous. Germline loops: CDR1 SGHDN, CDR2 FVKESK. The CDR3 is 12 residues long. The V and J ends lost 5 bases and 9 bases respectively, with 11 bases between them. Filled out from reference TRBV14 and TRBJ2-1, the complete variable domain reads EAGVTQFPSHSVIEKGQTVTLRCDPISGHDNLYWYRRVMGKEIKFLLHFVKESKQDESGMPNNRFLAERTGGTYSTLKVQPAELEDSGVYFCASSRSVAEQFFGPGTRLTVL.

A note on this clone: Germline and junction disagree at one end, which may indicate a read error. The sample holds other DNA sequences that translate to the same CDR3. The chain has TRBV7-7 and TRBJ2-5; D may correspond to TRBD1 or TRBD2 (5 bases each). CDR3 length: 16 amino acids. Germline CDR1 and CDR2: SSHAT and FNYEAQ (reference sequence). CDR3 in DNA: TGTGCTAGCAGCTTAGGGCTAGGGGCGGGCCAAGAGACCCAGTACTTC. Its protein is CASSLGLGAGQETQYF.